The 5 T cell receptor beta chains reported below all come from one sample, sequenced in a study of post-analysis software for immune sequencing data. Study conclusions and caveats: TRBV5-6, TRBV5-1 and TRBV20-1 belonged to a set of roughly 5 TRBV segments that were more frequent in patients than controls.

The TCR beta cDNA libraries contained unique molecular identifiers. A single record per CDR3 protein comes from TCRdb applying MiXCR to the PCR reads. The sample contains approximately 150,000 distinct CDR3 sequences, around 30% of which appear only once. Their antigens remain unidentified. Input material: blood. The receptors derive from a girl between 5 and 17 years old with multiple sclerosis.

The CDR3 coding sequence is TGCAGTGCTAGAGCATTGGCGTACAATGAGCAGTACTTC. The encoded protein is CSARALAYNEQYF. The chain couples TRBV20-1 to TRBJ2-5; no reliable D call. CDR3 length: 13 residues. The V end was cut by 1 base, the J end by 11 bases, with 17 bases between. Germline assignment: CDR1 DFQATT and CDR2 SNEGSKA (reference sequence).

The gene calls are TRBV20-1 and TRBJ2-1; D gene unclear. This CDR3 is built from 14 residues. The ends were cut back, 1 base at V and 3 bases at J, with 10 bases in the middle. CDR1 and CDR2 from the germline V gene are DFQATT and SNEGSKA (reference sequence). This CDR3 reads CSARVQTHYNEQFF. In DNA form, the CDR3 reads TGCAGTGCTAGAGTACAGACACACTACAATGAGCAGTTCTTC.

This clonotype showed up just a few times. The chain uses TRBV28 and TRBJ2-7; 9 bases agree with TRBD1. Germline assignment: CDR1 MDHEN and CDR2 SYDVKM. The CDR3 is 14 amino acids. V was pared by 8 bases and J by 4 bases, with 9 bases of the junction left unmatched. The CDR3 protein is CASGNRGRKYEQYF. CDR3 coding DNA: TGTGCCAGCGGGAACAGGGGGCGTAAGTACGAGCAGTACTTC.

This clonotype occurred a few times. The chain has TRBV5-1 and TRBJ2-2; 8 positions agree with TRBD1. With 4 bases clipped from V and 0 bases from J, the junction kept 2 bases outside the gene matches. CDR1 and CDR2 (germline): SGHRS, YFSETQ. This CDR3 is built from 15 residues. The CDR3 sequence: CASSPGGPNTGELFF. CDR3 nucleotides: TGCGCCAGCAGCCCAGGGGGCCCGAACACCGGGGAGCTGTTTTTT.

There are many counts of this clonotype. The V gene is TRBV28, the J gene TRBJ2-7; D remains unclear. Per the germline V gene, CDR1 is MDHEN and CDR2 is SYDVKM. V lost 6 bases and J 0 bases, leaving 3 bases between the germline ends. The length of the CDR3 is 11 residues. The CDR3 protein is CASRYSYEQYF. CDR3 in DNA: TGTGCCAGCAGATACTCCTACGAGCAGTACTTC.